This T cell receptor (beta chain) was observed in a study of blood T cell repertoires in COVID-19. Study overall: Researchers got acute and convalescent COVID-19 samples from the United States, Italy and Spain. Sources were T cells, B-cell-depleted T cells, or PBMCs; the material itself was cDNA or gDNA.

The CDR3 runs 15 residues. Trimming removed 5 bases at V and 2 bases at J, with 15 bases between. Looked up from germline, CDR1 is MNHEY and CDR2 is SVGAGI. Per the study methods: Reference gene primer amplification gave estimated nucleated cell counts. Repertoires were generated with immunoSEQ multiplex PCR, while TCRdb's copy carries only in-frame clones and drops some. V and J calls and clone size come straight from that table; D and trimming were deduced from the DNA. The repertoire holds approximately 160,000 clones, more than 90% seen once, with roughly a sixth in the top ten. The specimen was peripheral blood. The sequence was obtained from a man between 60 and 70 years old with active or convalescent COVID-19. The chain recombines TRBV6-5 with TRBJ1-1; D possibly corresponds to TRBD1 (5 bases). DNA for the CDR3: TGTGCCAGCAGTCGACCGGGACTACTCAACACTGAAGCTTTCTTT. It is translated as CASSRPGLLNTEAFF.